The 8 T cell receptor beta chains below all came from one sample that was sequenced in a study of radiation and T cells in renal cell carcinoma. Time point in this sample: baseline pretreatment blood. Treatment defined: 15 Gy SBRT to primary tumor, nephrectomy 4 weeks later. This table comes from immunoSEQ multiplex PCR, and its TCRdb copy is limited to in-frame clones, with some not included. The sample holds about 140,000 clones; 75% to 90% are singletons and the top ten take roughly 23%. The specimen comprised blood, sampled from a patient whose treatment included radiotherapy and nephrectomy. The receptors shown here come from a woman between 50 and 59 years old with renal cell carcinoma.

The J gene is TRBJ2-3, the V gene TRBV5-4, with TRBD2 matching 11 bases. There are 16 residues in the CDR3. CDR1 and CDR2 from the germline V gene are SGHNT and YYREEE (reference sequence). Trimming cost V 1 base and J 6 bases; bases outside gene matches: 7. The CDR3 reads CASSLKTSGTVDTQYF. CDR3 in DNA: TGTGCCAGCAGCTTGAAGACTAGCGGGACGGTTGATACGCAGTATTTT.

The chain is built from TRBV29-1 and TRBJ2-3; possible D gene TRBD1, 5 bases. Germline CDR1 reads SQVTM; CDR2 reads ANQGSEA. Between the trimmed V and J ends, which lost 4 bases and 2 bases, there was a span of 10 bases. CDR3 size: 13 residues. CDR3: CSVAQGITDTQYF. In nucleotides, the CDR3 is TGCAGCGTTGCCCAGGGAATCACAGATACGCAGTATTTT.

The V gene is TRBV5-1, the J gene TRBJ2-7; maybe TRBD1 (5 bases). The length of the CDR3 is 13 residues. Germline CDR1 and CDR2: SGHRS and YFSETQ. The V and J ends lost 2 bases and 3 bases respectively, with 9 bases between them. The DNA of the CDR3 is TGCGCCAGCAGCTTCGACAGATTCTACGAGCAGTACTTC. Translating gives CASSFDRFYEQYF.

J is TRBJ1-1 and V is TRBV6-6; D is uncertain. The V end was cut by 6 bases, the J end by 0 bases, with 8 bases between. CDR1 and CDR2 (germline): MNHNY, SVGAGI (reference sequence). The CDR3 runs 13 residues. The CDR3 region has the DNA TGTGCCAGCAGCCGGGGATTGAACACTGAAGCTTTCTTT. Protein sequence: CASSRGLNTEAFF.

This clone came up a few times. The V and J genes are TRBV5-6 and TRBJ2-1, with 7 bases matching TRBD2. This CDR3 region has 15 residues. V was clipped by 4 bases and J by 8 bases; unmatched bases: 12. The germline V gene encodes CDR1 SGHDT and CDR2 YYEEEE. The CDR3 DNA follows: TGTGCCAGCAGCGAGTGGAGGGAGGGCCCCCATGAGCAGTTCTTC. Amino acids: CASSEWREGPHEQFF.

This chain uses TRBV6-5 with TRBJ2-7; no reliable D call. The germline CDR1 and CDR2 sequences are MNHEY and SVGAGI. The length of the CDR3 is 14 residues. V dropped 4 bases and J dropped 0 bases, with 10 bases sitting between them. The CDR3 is CASSLGRSSYEQYF. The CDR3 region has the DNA TGTGCCAGCAGTTTAGGCCGGAGCTCCTACGAGCAGTACTTC.

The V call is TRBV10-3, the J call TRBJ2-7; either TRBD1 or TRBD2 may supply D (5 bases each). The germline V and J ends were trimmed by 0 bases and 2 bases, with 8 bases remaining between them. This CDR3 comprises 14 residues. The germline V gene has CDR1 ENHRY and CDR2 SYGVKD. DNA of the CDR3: TGTGCCATCAGTGAGTCAGGGACCCCCTACGAGCAGTACTTC. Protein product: CAISESGTPYEQYF.

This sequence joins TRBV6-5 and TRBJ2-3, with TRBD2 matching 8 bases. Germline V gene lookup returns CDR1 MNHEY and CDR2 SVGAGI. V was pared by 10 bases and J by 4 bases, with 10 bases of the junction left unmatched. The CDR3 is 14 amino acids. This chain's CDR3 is CATKRGRIADTQYF. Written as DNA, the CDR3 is TGTGCCACTAAACGCGGGAGGATCGCAGATACGCAGTATTTT.